This T cell receptor beta chain was captured in a study of naive and memory T cell subsets. The SP2 primer and nested alpha and beta constant region primers amplified ligated cDNA in four rounds. Alpha and beta constant region primers primed reverse transcription for blood and skin samples. TCRdb reprocessed the 5' RACE reads with MiXCR, giving one entry per CDR3 protein. The sample lists roughly 30,000 distinct CDR3 sequences, over 15% occurring once. The study's findings and limits: This RNA-based method may be sensitive to activation-related transcript changes.

TCR cDNA received a 3' ligated oligonucleotide that carried a UMI. Adult healthy volunteers gave 2.5 ml peripheral blood for whole-blood RNA. Cells were not sorted; total RNA input targeted roughly 1 to 1000 ng. This clonotype was detected ten times or more. Antigen: not known. Deletions cut 4 bases from V and 1 base from J, with 8 bases between. CDR3 size: 13 residues. The germline V gene encodes CDR1 SGHKS and CDR2 YYEKEE (reference sequence). The source is a female donor in good health. V usage is TRBV5-5 and J usage is TRBJ1-1; D unclear. The CDR3 coding sequence is TGTGCCAGCAGCCCTACACGGAACACTGAAGCTTTCTTT. Translation gives CASSPTRNTEAFF.